This paragraph reports one TCR beta chain. Its antigen is not known. The record originates from a study of shared clonotypes between healthy human individuals. The CDR3 is 14 amino acids. V was pared by 3 bases and J by 8 bases, with 16 bases between. CDR1 and CDR2 from the germline V gene are SGHVS and FQNEAQ. The study, taken as a whole, reports: When naive CD4 clonotypes were compared across several donors, approximately 5% were shared.

The run depth of the assay was deep. Some clones are missing from TCRdb's copy, which holds only in-frame ones; the method was immunoSEQ multiplex PCR. The sample gives roughly 700,000 clones, around 90% of which show up once; around a third is in the top ten. The V gene is TRBV7-8, the J gene TRBJ1-2, with a tentative D call TRBD1 (6 bases). This clonotype was obtained from a man aged 18 to 29 in good health. Some clones in this sample may be carry-over from other donors' samples. Sequencing used memory CD8+ T cells from PBMCs. The subset is: CD45RO+ cells pooled with CCR7-negative TemRA cells. CDR3 loop: CASSFTSTGRGYTF. CDR3 in DNA: TGTGCCAGCAGCTTTACTTCGACAGGCCGCGGCTACACCTTC.